What follows describes a single T cell receptor beta chain. Antigen specificity is unknown. These data are taken from a study of cytomegalovirus exposure and HLA in healthy donors. Findings and caveats of the study: Presence/absence comparisons presumed near-even sequencing depth among donors.

This CDR3 is 16 amino acids long. J gave up 4 bases and V 5 bases, and 10 bases lay outside the gene matches. Germline-derived CDR1 and CDR2 are MDHEN and SYDVKM. Use of 60 Vbeta and 13 Jbeta primers characterized the PCR. Using immunoSEQ multiplex PCR, the repertoire was profiled, and TCRdb retains in-frame clones only, with some absent. This table holds some 46,000 clones. Sequenced input: PBMCs. The rearrangement uses TRBV28 and TRBJ2-7, with 11 bases fitting TRBD2. This TCR derives from a woman in her twenties or thirties in good health and CMV-seronegative. This CDR3 reads CASSLTPGLAVYEQYF. In DNA, the CDR3 is TGTGCCAGCAGTCTTACGCCGGGACTAGCGGTTTACGAGCAGTACTTC.